Sequencing of this TCR beta chain was carried out in a study of tumor-infiltrating lymphocytes in primary liver carcinoma. As for the study in general: Samples yielded about 3.5 to 8 million productive TCRbeta reads, similar across tissue types. Notes on the study in general: Between tumor regions, pairs overlapped more than tumor-adjacent and tumor-blood pairs did.

Remarks on this clonotype: Antigen specificity is unknown. One junction end disagrees with the germline gene, perhaps due to a read error.

A primer matching the constant region was used to make TCR beta cDNA from 450 to 550 ng of total RNA. Library construction for TCR beta comprised three nested multiplex PCR rounds performed with slightly modified ARM-PCR. Running 9 to 11 cycles apiece, the first two PCR rounds relied on TRBV1-TRBV30 forward primers together with a C-beta reverse primer. TCRdb called the multiplex PCR reads again in MiXCR, with one record for every CDR3 protein. The table records roughly 330,000 distinct CDR3 sequences, roughly 61% of them present only once. Germline CDR1 is SGHAT and CDR2 is FQNNGV. The CDR3 is made up of 17 amino acids. The blood RNA (from unsorted whole blood) was obtained, and germline DNA was also extracted. Prior to the surgical procedure, around 4 milliliters of peripheral blood were collected.

The chain recombines TRBV11-2 with TRBJ2-5; D may be TRBD1 or TRBD2 (6 bases each). This receptor was obtained from a man in his forties with primary liver carcinoma and hepatitis B virus infection. Sequenced material: peripheral blood. CDR3 amino acids: CAGSGWTTGSSRGTQYF. CDR3 bases: TGTGCCGGCAGTGGTTGGACTACAGGGTCCTCAAGGGGGACCCAGTACTTC.